What follows is one T cell receptor (beta chain) and its context. The data originate from a study of blood T cell repertoires in COVID-19. Looking at the study overall: COVID-19 samples from acute and convalescent phases originated in the United States, Italy and Spain. Sources were T cells, B-cell-depleted T cells, or PBMCs; the material itself was cDNA or gDNA.

Germline trimming cut 6 bases from V and 5 bases from J; bases unmatched to any gene: 5. The CDR3 is 13 amino acids. Germline lookup yields CDR1 SNHLY and CDR2 FYNNEI. Authors' processing steps: Counts of nucleated cells, estimated from reference gene primer amplification, were obtained. The protocol was immunoSEQ multiplex PCR, while the TCRdb copy is restricted to in-frame clones and leaves out a portion. V, J and clone size reflect that table, while D and trimming were determined from the DNA. The table shows 150,000 to 200,000 clones, with more than 75% occurring only once. The sequence derives from a middle-aged man with active or convalescent COVID-19. The specimen was peripheral blood. This chain uses TRBV2 with TRBJ2-7, with 9 nucleotides matching TRBD1. The CDR3, as DNA: TGTGCCAGCAGCGGGGACAGGGCCCACGAGCAGTACTTC. This codes for CASSGDRAHEQYF. The full variable domain, rest sourced from reference TRBV2 and TRBJ2-7, is EPEVTQTPSHQVTQMGQEVILRCVPISNHLYFYWYRQILGQKVEFLVSFYNNEISEKSEIFDDQFSVERPDGSNFTLKIRSTKLEDSAMYFCASSGDRAHEQYFGPGTRLTVT.